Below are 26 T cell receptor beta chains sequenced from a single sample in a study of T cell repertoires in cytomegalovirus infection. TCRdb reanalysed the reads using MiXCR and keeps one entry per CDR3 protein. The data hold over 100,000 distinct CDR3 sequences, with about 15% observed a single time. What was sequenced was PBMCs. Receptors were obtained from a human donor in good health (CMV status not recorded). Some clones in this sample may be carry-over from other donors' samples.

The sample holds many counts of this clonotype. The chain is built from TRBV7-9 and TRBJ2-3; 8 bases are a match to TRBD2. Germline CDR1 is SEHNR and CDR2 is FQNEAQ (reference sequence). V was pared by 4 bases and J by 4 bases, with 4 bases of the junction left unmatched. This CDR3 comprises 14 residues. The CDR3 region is CASSSGGGADTQYF. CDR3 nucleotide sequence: TGTGCCAGCAGCTCGGGGGGGGGCGCAGATACGCAGTATTTT.

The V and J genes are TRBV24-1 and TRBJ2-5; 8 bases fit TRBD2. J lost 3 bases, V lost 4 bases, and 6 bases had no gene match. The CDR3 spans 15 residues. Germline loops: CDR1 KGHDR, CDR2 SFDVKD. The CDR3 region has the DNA TGTGCCACCAGTGACCCCGGGACTAGGGAAGAGACCCAGTACTTC. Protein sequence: CATSDPGTREETQYF.

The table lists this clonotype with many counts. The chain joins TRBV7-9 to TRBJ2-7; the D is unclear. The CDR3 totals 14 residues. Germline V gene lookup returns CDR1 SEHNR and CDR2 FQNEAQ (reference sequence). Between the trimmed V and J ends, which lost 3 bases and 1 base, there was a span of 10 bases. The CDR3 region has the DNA TGTGCCAGCAGCTTCGCTGCCTCGTCCTACGAGCAGTACTTC. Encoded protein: CASSFAASSYEQYF.

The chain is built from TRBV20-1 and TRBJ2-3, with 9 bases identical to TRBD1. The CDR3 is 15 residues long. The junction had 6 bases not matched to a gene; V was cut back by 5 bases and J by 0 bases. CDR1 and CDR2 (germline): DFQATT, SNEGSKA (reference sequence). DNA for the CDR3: TGCAGTGCTCCTCTCGGGACAGGGAGCACAGATACGCAGTATTTT. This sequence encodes CSAPLGTGSTDTQYF.

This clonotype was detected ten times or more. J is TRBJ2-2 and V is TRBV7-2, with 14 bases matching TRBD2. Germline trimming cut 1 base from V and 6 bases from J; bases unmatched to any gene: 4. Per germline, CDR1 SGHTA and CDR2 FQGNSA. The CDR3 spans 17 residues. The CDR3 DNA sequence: TGTGCCAGCAGCTTAGTGACTAGCGGGGGGGCCTCCGGGGAGCTGTTTTTT. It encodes CASSLVTSGGASGELFF.

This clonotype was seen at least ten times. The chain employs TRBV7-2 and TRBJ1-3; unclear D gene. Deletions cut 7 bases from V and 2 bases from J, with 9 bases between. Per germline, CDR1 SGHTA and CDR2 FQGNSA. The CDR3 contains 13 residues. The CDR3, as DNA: TGTGCCAGCACCCCCGTCCCTGGAAACACCATATATTTT. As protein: CASTPVPGNTIYF.

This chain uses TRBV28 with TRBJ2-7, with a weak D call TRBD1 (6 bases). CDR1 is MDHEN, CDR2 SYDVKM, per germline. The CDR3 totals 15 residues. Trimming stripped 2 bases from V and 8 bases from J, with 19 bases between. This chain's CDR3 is CASSLDGTRVGQQYF. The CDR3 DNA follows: TGTGCCAGCAGTTTAGATGGGACACGGGTTGGGCAGCAGTACTTC.

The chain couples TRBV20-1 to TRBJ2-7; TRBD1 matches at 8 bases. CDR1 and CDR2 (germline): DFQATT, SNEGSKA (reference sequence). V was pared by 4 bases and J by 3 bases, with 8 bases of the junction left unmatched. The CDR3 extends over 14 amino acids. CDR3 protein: CSATNDRGGYEQYF. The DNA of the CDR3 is TGCAGTGCTACGAACGACAGGGGTGGCTACGAGCAGTACTTC.

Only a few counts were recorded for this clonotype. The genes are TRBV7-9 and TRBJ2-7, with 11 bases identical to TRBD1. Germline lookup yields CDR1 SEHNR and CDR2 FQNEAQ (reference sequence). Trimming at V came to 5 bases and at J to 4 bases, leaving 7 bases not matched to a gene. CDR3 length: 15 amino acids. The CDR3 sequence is CASSPGTGGIYEQYF. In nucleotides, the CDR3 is TGTGCCAGCAGCCCGGGGACAGGGGGGATATACGAGCAGTACTTC.

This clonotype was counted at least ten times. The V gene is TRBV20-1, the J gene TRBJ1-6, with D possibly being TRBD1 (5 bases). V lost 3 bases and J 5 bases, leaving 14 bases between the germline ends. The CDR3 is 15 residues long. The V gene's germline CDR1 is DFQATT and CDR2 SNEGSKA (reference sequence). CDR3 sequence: CSASPRGGNNSPLHF. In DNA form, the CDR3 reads TGCAGTGCTAGCCCCCGGGGGGGGAATAATTCACCCCTCCACTTT.

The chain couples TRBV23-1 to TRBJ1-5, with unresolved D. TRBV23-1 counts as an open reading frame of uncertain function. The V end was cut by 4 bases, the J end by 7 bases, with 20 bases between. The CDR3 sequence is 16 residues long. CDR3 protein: CASSPLPSRTRQPQHF. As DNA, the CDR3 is TGCGCCAGCAGTCCCCTCCCCTCCAGGACCCGCCAGCCCCAGCATTTT.

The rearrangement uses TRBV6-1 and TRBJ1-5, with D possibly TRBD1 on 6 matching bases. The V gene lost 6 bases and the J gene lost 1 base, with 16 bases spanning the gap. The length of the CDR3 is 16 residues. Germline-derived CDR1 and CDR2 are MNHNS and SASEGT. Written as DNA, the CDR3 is TGTGCCAGCAGCGGGTCTTCCAGGGGCAGCAATCAGCCCCAGCATTTT. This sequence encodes CASSGSSRGSNQPQHF.

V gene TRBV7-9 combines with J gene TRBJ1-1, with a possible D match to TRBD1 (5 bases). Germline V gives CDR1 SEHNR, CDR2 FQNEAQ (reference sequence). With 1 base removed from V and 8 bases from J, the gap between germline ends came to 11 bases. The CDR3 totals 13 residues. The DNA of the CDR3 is TGTGCCAGCAGCTTAGTGAGGGACGGGGAAGCTTTCTTT. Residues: CASSLVRDGEAFF.

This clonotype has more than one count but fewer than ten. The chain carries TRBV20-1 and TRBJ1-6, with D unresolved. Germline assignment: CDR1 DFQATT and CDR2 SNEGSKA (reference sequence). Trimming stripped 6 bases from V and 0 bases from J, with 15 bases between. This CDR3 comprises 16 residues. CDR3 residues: CSAQDGQSSYNSPLHF. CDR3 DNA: TGCAGTGCCCAGGATGGGCAGAGCTCCTATAATTCACCCCTCCACTTT.

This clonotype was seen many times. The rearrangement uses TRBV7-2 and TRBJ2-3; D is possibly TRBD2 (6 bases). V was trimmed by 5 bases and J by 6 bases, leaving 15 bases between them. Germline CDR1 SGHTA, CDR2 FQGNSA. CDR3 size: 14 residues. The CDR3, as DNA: TGTGCCAGCAGCCCGAGAGCTAGCGCCGATACGCAGTATTTT. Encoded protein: CASSPRASADTQYF.

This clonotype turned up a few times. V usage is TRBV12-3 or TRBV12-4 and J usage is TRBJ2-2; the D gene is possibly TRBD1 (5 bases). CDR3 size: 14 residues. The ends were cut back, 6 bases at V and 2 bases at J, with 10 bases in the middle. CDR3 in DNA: TGTGCCAGCAGAGACAGTTATAACACCGGGGAGCTGTTTTTT. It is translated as CASRDSYNTGELFF.

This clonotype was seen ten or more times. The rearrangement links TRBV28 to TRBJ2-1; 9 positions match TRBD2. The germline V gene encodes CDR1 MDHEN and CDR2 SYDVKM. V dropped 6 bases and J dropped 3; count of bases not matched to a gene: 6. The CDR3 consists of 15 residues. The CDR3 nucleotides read TGTGCCAGCAGGACTAGCGGAGGGAACTACAATGAGCAGTTCTTC. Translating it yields CASRTSGGNYNEQFF.

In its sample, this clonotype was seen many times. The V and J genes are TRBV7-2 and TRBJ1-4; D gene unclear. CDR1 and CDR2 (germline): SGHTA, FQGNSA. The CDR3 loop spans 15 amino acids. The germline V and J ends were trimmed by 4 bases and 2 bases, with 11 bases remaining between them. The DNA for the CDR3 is TGTGCCAGCAGCTCCTCGTCCGGGACTAATGAAAAACTGTTTTTT. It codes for CASSSSSGTNEKLFF.

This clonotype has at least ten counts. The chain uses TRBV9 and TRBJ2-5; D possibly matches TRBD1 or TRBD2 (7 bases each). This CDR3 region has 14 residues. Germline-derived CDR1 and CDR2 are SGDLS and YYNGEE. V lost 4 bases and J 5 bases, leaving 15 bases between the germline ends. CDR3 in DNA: TGTGCCAGCAGCTTTCAGGGGGGAGGGGAGACCCAGTACTTC. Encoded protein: CASSFQGGGETQYF.

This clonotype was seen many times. The CDR3 DNA follows: TGTGCCAGCAGCTCCGACAGACTTCAGTACTTC. This codes for CASSSDRLQYF. The chain recombines TRBV7-2 with TRBJ2-7, with a weak D call TRBD1 (5 bases). The CDR3 length is 11 residues. CDR1 and CDR2 (germline): SGHTA, FQGNSA. The V and J ends lost 4 bases and 10 bases respectively, with 11 bases between them.

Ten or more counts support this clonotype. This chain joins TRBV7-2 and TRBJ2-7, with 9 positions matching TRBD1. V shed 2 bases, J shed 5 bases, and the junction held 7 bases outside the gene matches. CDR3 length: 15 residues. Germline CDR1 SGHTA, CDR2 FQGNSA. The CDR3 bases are TGTGCCAGCAGCTTATCCGGGACAGGGTTGGACGAGCAGTACTTC. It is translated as CASSLSGTGLDEQYF.

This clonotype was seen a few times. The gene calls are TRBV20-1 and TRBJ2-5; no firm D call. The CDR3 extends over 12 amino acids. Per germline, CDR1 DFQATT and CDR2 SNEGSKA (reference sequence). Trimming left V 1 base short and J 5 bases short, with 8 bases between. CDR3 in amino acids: CSARGPAETQYF. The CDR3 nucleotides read TGCAGTGCTAGAGGCCCAGCGGAGACCCAGTACTTC.

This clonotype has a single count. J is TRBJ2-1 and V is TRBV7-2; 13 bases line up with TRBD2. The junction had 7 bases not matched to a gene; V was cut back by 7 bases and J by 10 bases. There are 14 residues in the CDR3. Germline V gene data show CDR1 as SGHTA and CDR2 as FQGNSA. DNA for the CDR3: TGTGCCAGCATTCTACTAGCGGGGGGGCTCGAGCAGTTCTTC. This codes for CASILLAGGLEQFF.

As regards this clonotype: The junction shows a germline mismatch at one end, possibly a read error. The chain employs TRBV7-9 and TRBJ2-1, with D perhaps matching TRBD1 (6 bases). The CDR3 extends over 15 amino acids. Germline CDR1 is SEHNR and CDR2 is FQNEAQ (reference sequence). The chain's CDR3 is CASSLWTVSYYEQFF. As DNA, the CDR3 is TGTGCCAGCAGCCTATGGACAGTCTCCTACTATGAGCAGTTCTTC.

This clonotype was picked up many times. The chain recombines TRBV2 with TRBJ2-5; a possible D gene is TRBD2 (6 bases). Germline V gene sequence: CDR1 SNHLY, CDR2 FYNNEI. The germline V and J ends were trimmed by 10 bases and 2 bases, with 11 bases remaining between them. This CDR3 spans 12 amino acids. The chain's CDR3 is CATRDLQETQYF. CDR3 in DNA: TGTGCCACCCGGGACTTACAAGAGACCCAGTACTTC.

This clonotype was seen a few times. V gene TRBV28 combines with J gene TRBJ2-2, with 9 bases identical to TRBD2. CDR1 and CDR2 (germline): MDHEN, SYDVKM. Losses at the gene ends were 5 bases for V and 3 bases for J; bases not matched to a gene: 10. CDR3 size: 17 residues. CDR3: CASSPLPSGVYTGELFF. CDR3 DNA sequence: TGTGCCAGCAGTCCCCTCCCTAGCGGGGTGTACACCGGGGAGCTGTTTTTT.